Shown below are 20 T cell receptor beta chains from a single sample sequenced in a study of tumor-infiltrating lymphocytes in primary liver carcinoma. TCR beta cDNA was prepared out of roughly 450 ng total RNA by means of a constant-region primer. Slightly modified ARM-PCR, run as three nested multiplex PCR rounds, produced the TCR beta libraries. Both of the initial two PCR rounds ran for nine to eleven cycles and employed TRBV1-TRBV30 forward primers alongside a C-beta reverse primer. In TCRdb, the multiplex PCR reads were re-called with MiXCR into one record per CDR3 protein. The sample holds approximately 47,000 distinct CDR3 sequences, about 70% seen once. The roughly 17-32 mg bulk tissue piece was not sorted before simultaneous RNA and DNA extraction. Sequenced: liver tumor tissue from sampling region 3. Subset of the sample: tumor region T3, left-lateral pole. The receptors here all came from a man aged 40-50 years with primary liver carcinoma and hepatitis B virus infection.

This clonotype was detected once. This may come from a read error, since a much larger clone is one base off. V gene TRBV9 combines with J gene TRBJ2-7; tentatively, D is TRBD2 (7 bases). Per the germline V gene, CDR1 is SGDLS and CDR2 is YYNGEE. CDR3 length: 14 amino acids. CDR3 coding DNA: TGTGCCAACAGCGTAGGGGGGGTCATGGACGAGCAGTACTTC. Its translation is CANSVGGVMDEQYF.

This clonotype occurred once. The conserved phenylalanine or tryptophan normally closing the CDR3 is absent here, so this likely arose from a read error. No DNA is shown, since the ends of the CDR3 on it are uncertain; the CDR3 is the one TCRdb lists. The J gene is TRBJ2-3, the V gene TRBV11-3. Per the germline V gene, CDR1 is SGHNT and CDR2 is YENEEA. The CDR3 adds up to 12 amino acids, both ends counted. The CDR3 region is CASSLETQLRYS.

Concerning this clonotype: As the CDR3 is not closed by the conserved phenylalanine or tryptophan, this likely results from a read error. The CDR3 sequence is CASSEWTSGRGVDTQYL. CDR3 coding DNA: TGCGCCAGCAGTGAATGGACTAGCGGGAGAGGGGTGGATACGCAGTATTTG. The chain uses TRBV10-2 and TRBJ2-3, with 13 bases lining up with TRBD2. The germline V gene has CDR1 WSHSY and CDR2 SAAADI. Germline trimming cut 3 bases from V and 6 bases from J; bases unmatched to any gene: 9. The CDR3 spans 17 residues.

Remarks on this clonotype: Relative to the germline gene, one junction end is altered; a read error may explain this. The chain uses TRBV5-5 and TRBJ2-1; 10 bases fit TRBD2. Germline CDR1 and CDR2: SGHKS and YYEKEE (reference sequence). The CDR3 is 14 amino acids. The CDR3 region has the DNA TGTACCAGCAGCTTTACTAGCGGGGACAATGAGCAGTTCTTC. Translation: CTSSFTSGDNEQFF.

V and J are TRBV11-2 and TRBJ2-1; no reliable D call. Trimming left V 7 bases short and J 10 bases short, with 17 bases between. The germline V gene encodes CDR1 SGHAT and CDR2 FQNNGV. This CDR3 region has 13 residues. CDR3 protein: CASNPRAGSEQFF. CDR3 in DNA: TGTGCCAGCAACCCAAGGGCCGGATCCGAGCAGTTCTTC.

With respect to this clonotype: Mismatch with germline at one junction end may stem from a read error. V is TRBV11-2 and J is TRBJ2-5; either TRBD1 or TRBD2 may fit D (5 bases each). CDR3 length equals 16 residues. Germline V gene sequence: CDR1 SGHAT, CDR2 FQNNGV. The DNA for the CDR3 is TGTGCCAGCGGATCCCGGGGCTCGGCCCACCAAGAGACCCGGTGCTTC. This encodes CASGSRGSAHQETRCF.

This clonotype was recorded at least ten times. The rearrangement joins TRBV4-1 to TRBJ1-4; D is perhaps TRBD1 (6 bases). The CDR3 is 13 residues long. Trimming took off 8 bases at V and 11 bases at J, with 18 bases between the two ends. Germline V gene lookup returns CDR1 MGHRA and CDR2 YSYEKL. The CDR3 reads CASSDRGAGKLFF. In DNA, the CDR3 is TGCGCCAGCTCTGATCGGGGGGCAGGGAAACTGTTTTTT.

On this clonotype: A read error is possible here, since a much larger clone lies one base away. The chain combines TRBV5-4 with TRBJ1-1, with a weak D call TRBD1 (6 bases). The CDR3 is made up of 16 amino acids. CDR1 and CDR2 from the germline V gene are SGHNT and YYREEE (reference sequence). The CDR3 spells CANSLVPRQENTEAFF. Written as DNA, the CDR3 is TGTGCCAACAGCTTGGTGCCCAGACAGGAGAACACTGAAGCTTTCTTT. The complete variable domain, with remaining parts taken from reference TRBV5-4 and TRBJ1-1, reads ETGVTQSPTHLIKTRGQQVTLRCSSQSGHNTVSWYQQALGQGPQFIFQYYREEENGRGNFPPRFSGLQFPNYSSELNVNALELDDSALYLCANSLVPRQENTEAFFGQGTRLTVV.

The gene calls are TRBV11-2 and TRBJ2-7, with 8 bases identical to TRBD1. CDR3 length equals 15 residues. Germline V lookup: CDR1 SGHAT, CDR2 FQNNGV. Trimming at V came to 11 bases and at J to 4 bases, leaving 16 bases not matched to a gene. The CDR3 protein is CAGGLGAGTGYEQYF. The CDR3 coding sequence is TGTGCCGGTGGCTTAGGAGCCGGGACAGGTTACGAGCAGTACTTC.

In regard to this clonotype: Sequence at one end of the junction differs from germline and may be a read error. The rearrangement uses TRBV30 and TRBJ2-5; D unclear. This CDR3 has 14 amino acids. From germline, CDR1 is GTSNPN and CDR2 SVGIG (reference sequence). CDR3 residues: CTWSLSGSEETQYF. CDR3 nucleotides: TGTACCTGGAGCCTTTCCGGGTCCGAAGAGACCCAGTACTTC.

Note on this clonotype: This CDR3 is missing its conserved last phenylalanine or tryptophan, likely due to a read error. The chain links TRBV19 to TRBJ2-7; D is ambiguous. In germline, CDR1 is LNHDA, CDR2 SQIVND (reference sequence). The V gene lost 6 bases and the J gene lost 4 bases, with 16 bases spanning the gap. This CDR3 is 14 amino acids long. The CDR3 DNA is TGTGCCAGTAGCAATAACGTTGGATTTTACGAGCAGTACCTC. It specifies CASSNNVGFYEQYL.

Details on this clonotype: One end of the junction fails to match germline, which may point to a read error. The chain employs TRBV5-1 and TRBJ1-1; TRBD1 is a possible D gene (5 bases). This CDR3 is 15 amino acids long. Germline V gives CDR1 SGHRS, CDR2 YFSETQ. CDR3 nucleotide sequence: TGCGCCAGTAGCTTGGCTCCGGCAAGGCAGGGTGAAGCTTTCTTT. Translation gives CASSLAPARQGEAFF.

V usage is TRBV12-3 or TRBV12-4 and J usage is TRBJ1-1; D may be TRBD1 (6 bases). V was pared by 8 bases and J by 7 bases, with 17 bases between. This CDR3 has 13 residues. The CDR3 spells CASGRGTSYEAFF. CDR3 nucleotides: TGTGCCAGCGGTAGGGGGACGTCTTATGAAGCTTTCTTT.

In the case of this clonotype: The junction shows a germline mismatch at one end, possibly a read error. The chain uses TRBV6-1 and TRBJ2-2; TRBD1 might be the D (8 bases). Per the germline V gene, CDR1 is MNHNS and CDR2 is SASEGT. The CDR3 totals 16 residues. CDR3 sequence reads: CASSTYRGRDIGELFF. As DNA, the CDR3 is TGTGCAAGCAGTACCTACAGGGGGAGGGACATCGGGGAACTGTTTTTT.

The chain uses TRBV6-1 and TRBJ1-6, with 8 bases fitting TRBD1. The CDR3 has 15 residues. Germline lookup yields CDR1 MNHNS and CDR2 SASEGT. The V segment lost 2 bases and the J segment 13 bases; nucleotides outside the gene matches: 10. CDR3 in DNA: TGTGCCAGCAGTGAAATAGGACAGGGTTCCTCGCCCCTCCACTTT. It translates to CASSEIGQGSSPLHF.

In regard to this clonotype: At one of its ends the junction is not consistent with the germline gene, which may arise from a read error. The chain couples TRBV6-5 to TRBJ1-2; no clear D. Germline CDR1 MNHEY, CDR2 SVGAGI. The CDR3 has 13 residues. Here the CDR3 DNA reads TGTACCAGCAGACTAGCGACTAACTATGGCTACAACTTC. Translation gives CTSRLATNYGYNF.

Concerning this clonotype itself: It may be a read error: a sequence one base away is much more abundant. The chain joins TRBV28 to TRBJ2-5; D tentatively reads TRBD1 or TRBD2 (5 bases each). Looked up from germline, CDR1 is MDHEN and CDR2 is SYDVKM. The V end lost 8 bases, the J end lost 6 bases, and 16 bases lay between the germline ends. The CDR3 contains 13 residues. CDR3 loop: CASSGIGEKTQYF. The CDR3 DNA sequence: TGTGCCAGCTCCGGGATAGGGGAAAAGACCCAGTACTTC.

The V call is TRBV5-4, the J call TRBJ2-5; 7 bases line up with TRBD2. V trimming: 3 bases; J trimming: 5 bases; junction bases outside the gene matches: 10. Per the germline V gene, CDR1 is SGHNT and CDR2 is YYREEE (reference sequence). This CDR3 comprises 15 residues. In DNA, the CDR3 is TGTGCCAGCAGCTCTTTTCACGCGGGAGAGGAGACCCAGTACTTC. Translation: CASSSFHAGEETQYF. Filled out from reference TRBV5-4 and TRBJ2-5, the complete variable domain reads ETGVTQSPTHLIKTRGQQVTLRCSSQSGHNTVSWYQQALGQGPQFIFQYYREEENGRGNFPPRFSGLQFPNYSSELNVNALELDDSALYLCASSSFHAGEETQYFGPGTRLLVL.

Points on this clonotype: It may be a read error: a sequence one base away is much more abundant. The chain has TRBV5-1 and TRBJ2-3; 9 bases fit TRBD1. V was pared by 6 bases and J by 3 bases, with 14 bases of the junction left unmatched. The CDR3 runs 17 residues. Per germline, CDR1 SGHRS and CDR2 YFSETQ. The CDR3 nucleotides are TGCGCCAGCAACTATGGGACAGGGAGAGGTAGGACAGATACGCAGTATTTT. It specifies CASNYGTGRGRTDTQYF.

This chain connects TRBV4-1 to TRBJ2-1; 15 bases fit TRBD2. The CDR3 loop spans 20 amino acids. Germline CDR1 is MGHRA and CDR2 is YSYEKL. The DNA for the CDR3 is TGCATCAGCAGCTCCTCAGACAGCGGACTAGCGGGAGGGCCGGGAAATGAGCAGTTCTTC. It translates to CISSSSDSGLAGGPGNEQFF.